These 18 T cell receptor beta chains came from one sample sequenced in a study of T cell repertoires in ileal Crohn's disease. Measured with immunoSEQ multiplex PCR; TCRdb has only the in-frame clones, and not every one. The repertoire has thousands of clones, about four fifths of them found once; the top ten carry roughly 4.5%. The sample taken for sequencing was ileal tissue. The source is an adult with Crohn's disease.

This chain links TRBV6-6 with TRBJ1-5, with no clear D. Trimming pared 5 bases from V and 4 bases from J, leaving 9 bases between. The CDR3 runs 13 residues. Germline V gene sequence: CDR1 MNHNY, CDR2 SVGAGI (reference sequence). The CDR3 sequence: CASSTTGNQPQHF. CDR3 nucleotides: TGTGCCAGCAGTACGACGGGGAATCAGCCCCAGCATTTT.

The CDR3 spells CSLAKPGTRGQETQYF. In nucleotides, the CDR3 is TGCAGCCTAGCTAAACCAGGGACTCGGGGGCAAGAGACCCAGTACTTC. The chain combines TRBV29-1 with TRBJ2-5, with TRBD2 as a possible D gene (6 bases). The ends were cut back, 8 bases at V and 2 bases at J, with 24 bases in the middle. Germline lookup yields CDR1 SQVTM and CDR2 ANQGSEA. This CDR3 region has 16 residues.

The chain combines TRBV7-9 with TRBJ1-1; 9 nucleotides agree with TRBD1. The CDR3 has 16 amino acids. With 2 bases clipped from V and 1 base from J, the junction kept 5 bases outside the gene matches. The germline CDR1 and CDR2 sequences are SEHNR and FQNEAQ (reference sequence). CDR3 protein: CASSLRTGDPNTEAFF. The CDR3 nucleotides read TGTGCCAGCAGCTTACGGACAGGGGACCCGAACACTGAAGCTTTCTTT.

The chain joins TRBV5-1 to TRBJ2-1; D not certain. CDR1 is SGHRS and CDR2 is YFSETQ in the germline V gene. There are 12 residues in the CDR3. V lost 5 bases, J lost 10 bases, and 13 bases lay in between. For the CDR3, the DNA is TGCGCCAGCAGTGAATCGGGTAGGGAGCAGTTCTTC. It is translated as CASSESGREQFF.

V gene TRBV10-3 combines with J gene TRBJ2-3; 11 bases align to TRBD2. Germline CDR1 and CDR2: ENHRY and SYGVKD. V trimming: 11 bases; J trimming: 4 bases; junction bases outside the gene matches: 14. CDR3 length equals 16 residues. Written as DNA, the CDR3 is TGTGCCGCAGGAACGGTTAGCGGGAGGGCCTCAGATACGCAGTATTTT. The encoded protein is CAAGTVSGRASDTQYF.

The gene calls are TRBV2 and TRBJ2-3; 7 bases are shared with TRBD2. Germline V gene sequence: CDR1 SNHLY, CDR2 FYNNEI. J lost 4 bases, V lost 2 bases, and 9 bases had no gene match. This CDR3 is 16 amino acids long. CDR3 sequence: CASSEREGRTSDTQYF. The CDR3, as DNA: TGTGCCAGCAGTGAAAGGGAGGGGAGGACGTCAGATACGCAGTATTTT.

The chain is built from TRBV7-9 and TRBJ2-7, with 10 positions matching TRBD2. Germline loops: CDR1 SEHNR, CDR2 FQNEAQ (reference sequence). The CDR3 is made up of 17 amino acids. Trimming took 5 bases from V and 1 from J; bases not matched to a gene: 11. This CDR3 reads CASSQTLAGGWSYEQYF. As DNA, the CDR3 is TGTGCCAGCAGCCAGACTTTAGCGGGAGGATGGTCCTACGAGCAGTACTTC.

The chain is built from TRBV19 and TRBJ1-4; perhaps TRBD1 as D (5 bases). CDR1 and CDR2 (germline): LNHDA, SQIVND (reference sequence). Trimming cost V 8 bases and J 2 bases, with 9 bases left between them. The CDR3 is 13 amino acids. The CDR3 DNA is TGTGCCAGTTTAGGGGTGACTAATGAAAAACTGTTTTTT. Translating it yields CASLGVTNEKLFF. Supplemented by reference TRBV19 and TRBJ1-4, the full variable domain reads DGGITQSPKYLFRKEGQNVTLSCEQNLNHDAMYWYRQDPGQGLRLIYYSQIVNDFQKGDIAEGYSVSREKKESFPLTVTSAQKNPTAFYLCASLGVTNEKLFFGSGTQLSVL.

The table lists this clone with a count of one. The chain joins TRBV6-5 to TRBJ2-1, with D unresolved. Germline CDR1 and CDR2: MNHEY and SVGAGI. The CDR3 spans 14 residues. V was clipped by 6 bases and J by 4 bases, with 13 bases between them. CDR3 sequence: CASSRLVRYNEQFF. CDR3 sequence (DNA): TGTGCCAGCAGCCGATTAGTAAGATACAATGAGCAGTTCTTC.

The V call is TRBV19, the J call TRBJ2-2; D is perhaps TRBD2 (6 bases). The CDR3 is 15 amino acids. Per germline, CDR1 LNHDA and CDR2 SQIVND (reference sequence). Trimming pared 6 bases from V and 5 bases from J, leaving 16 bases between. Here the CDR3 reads CASRETGVRTGELFF. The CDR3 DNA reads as TGTGCCAGTAGGGAAACGGGGGTGAGGACCGGGGAGCTGTTTTTT.

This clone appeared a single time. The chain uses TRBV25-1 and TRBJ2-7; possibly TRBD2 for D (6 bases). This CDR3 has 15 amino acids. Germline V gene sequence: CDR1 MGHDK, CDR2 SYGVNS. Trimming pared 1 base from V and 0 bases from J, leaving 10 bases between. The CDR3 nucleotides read TGTGCCAGCAGTGAATCTAGCGCATCCTCCTACGAGCAGTACTTC. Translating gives CASSESSASSYEQYF.

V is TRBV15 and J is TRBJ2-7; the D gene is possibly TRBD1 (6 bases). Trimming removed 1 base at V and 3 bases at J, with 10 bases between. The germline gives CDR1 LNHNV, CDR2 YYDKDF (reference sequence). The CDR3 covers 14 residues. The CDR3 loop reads CATSRGGDNYEQYF. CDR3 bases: TGTGCCACCAGCAGAGGTGGGGACAACTACGAGCAGTACTTC.

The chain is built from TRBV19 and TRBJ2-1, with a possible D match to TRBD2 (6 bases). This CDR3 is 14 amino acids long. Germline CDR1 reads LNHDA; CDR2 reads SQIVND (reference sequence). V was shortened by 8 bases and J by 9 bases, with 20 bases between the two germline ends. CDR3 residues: CASSSDTSRSEQFF. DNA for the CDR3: TGTGCCAGTTCTAGCGACACAAGCAGAAGTGAGCAGTTCTTC. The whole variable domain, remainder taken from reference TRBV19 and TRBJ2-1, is DGGITQSPKYLFRKEGQNVTLSCEQNLNHDAMYWYRQDPGQGLRLIYYSQIVNDFQKGDIAEGYSVSREKKESFPLTVTSAQKNPTAFYLCASSSDTSRSEQFFGPGTRLTVL.

CDR3: CASTPGNQPQHF. The CDR3 nucleotides are TGTGCCAGCACTCCGGGTAATCAGCCCCAGCATTTT. This chain connects TRBV2 to TRBJ1-5; D not certain. The CDR3 runs 12 residues. Germline V lookup: CDR1 SNHLY, CDR2 FYNNEI. V shed 7 bases and J shed 4 bases, with 8 bases lying between them.

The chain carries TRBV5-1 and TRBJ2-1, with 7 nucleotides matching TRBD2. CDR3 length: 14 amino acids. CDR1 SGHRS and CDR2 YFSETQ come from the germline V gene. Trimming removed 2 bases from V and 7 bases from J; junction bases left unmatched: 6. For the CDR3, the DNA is TGCGCCAGCAGCTTTATGGCTAGCGGTAATGAGCAGTTCTTC. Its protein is CASSFMASGNEQFF. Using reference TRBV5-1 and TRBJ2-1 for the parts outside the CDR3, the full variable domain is KAGVTQTPRYLIKTRGQQVTLSCSPISGHRSVSWYQQTPGQGLQFLFEYFSETQRNKGNFPGRFSGRQFSNSRSEMNVSTLELGDSALYLCASSFMASGNEQFFGPGTRLTVL.

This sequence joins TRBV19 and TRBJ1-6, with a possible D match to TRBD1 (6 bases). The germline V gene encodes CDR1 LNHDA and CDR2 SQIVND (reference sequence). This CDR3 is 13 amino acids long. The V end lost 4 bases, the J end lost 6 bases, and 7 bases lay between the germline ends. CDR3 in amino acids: CASSNRVNSPLHF. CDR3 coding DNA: TGTGCCAGTAGTAACAGGGTTAATTCACCCCTCCACTTT.

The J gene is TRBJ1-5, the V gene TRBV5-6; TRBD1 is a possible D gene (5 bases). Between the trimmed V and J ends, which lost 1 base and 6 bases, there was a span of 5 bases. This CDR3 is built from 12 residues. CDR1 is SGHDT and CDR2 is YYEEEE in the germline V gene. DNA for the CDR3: TGTGCCAGCAGCTTGACAGGTCAGCCCCAGCATTTT. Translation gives CASSLTGQPQHF. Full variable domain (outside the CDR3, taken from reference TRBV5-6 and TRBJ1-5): DAGVTQSPTHLIKTRGQQVTLRCSPKSGHDTVSWYQQALGQGPQFIFQYYEEEERQRGNFPDRFSGHQFPNYSSELNVNALLLGDSALYLCASSLTGQPQHFGDGTRLSIL.

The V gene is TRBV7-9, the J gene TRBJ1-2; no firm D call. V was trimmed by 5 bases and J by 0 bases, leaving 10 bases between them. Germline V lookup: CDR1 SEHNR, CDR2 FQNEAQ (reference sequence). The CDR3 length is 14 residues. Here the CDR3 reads CASSPALANYGYTF. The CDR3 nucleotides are TGTGCCAGCAGCCCCGCCTTAGCTAACTATGGCTACACCTTC.